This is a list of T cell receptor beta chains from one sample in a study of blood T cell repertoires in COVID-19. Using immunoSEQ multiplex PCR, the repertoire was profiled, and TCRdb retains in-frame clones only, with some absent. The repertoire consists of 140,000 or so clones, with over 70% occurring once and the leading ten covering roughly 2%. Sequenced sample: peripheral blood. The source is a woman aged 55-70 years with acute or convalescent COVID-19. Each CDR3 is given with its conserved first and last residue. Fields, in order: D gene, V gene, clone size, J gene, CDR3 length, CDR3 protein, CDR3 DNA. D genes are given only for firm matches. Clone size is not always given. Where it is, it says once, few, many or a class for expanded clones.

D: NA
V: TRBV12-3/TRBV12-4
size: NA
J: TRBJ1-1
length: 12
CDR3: CASSLGPGMSFF
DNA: TGTGCCAGCAGTTTAGGGCCAGGGATGAGTTTCTTT

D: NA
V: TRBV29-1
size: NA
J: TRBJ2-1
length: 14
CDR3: CSVVPRARVNEQFF
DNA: TGCAGCGTTGTACCCAGGGCTAGGGTGAATGAGCAGTTCTTC

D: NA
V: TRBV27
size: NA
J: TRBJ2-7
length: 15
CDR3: CASSLGTKGVYEQYF
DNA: TGTGCCAGCAGTTTAGGTACCAAGGGGGTCTACGAGCAGTACTTC

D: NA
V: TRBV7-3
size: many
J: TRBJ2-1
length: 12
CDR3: CASSSTDRIPFF
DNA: TGTGCCAGCAGCTCAACAGACAGAATTCCGTTCTTC

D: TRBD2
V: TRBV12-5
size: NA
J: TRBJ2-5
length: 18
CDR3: CASGLVLSGSSRGETQYF
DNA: TGTGCTAGTGGTTTGGTACTTAGCGGGAGTTCTCGGGGGGAGACCCAGTACTTC

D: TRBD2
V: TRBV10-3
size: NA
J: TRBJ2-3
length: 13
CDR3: CAISSDGGDTQYF
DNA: TGTGCCATCAGTTCGGACGGGGGGGATACGCAGTATTTT

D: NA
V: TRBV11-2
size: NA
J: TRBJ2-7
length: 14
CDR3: CASTMGRGSGEQYF
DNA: TGTGCCAGCACCATGGGTAGGGGTTCGGGTGAGCAGTACTTC

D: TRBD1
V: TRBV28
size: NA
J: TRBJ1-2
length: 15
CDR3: CASTLRTGRWYGYTF
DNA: TGTGCCAGCACCCTCCGGACAGGGAGGTGGTATGGCTACACCTTC

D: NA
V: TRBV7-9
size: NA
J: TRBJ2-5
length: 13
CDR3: CASSLTGEETQYF
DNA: TGTGCCAGCAGCTTAACGGGGGAAGAGACCCAGTACTTC

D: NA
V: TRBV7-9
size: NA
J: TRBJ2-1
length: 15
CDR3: CASSLQVATRDEQFF
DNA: TGTGCCAGCAGCTTACAAGTGGCCACCCGGGATGAGCAGTTCTTC

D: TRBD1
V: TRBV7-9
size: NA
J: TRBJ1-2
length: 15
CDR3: CASSRQGQLNYGYTF
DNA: TGTGCCAGCAGCCGCCAGGGACAGCTCAACTATGGCTACACCTTC

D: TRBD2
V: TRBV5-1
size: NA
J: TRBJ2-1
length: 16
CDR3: CASSLNPSGGYNEQFF
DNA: TGCGCCAGCAGCTTGAATCCTAGCGGGGGCTACAATGAGCAGTTCTTC

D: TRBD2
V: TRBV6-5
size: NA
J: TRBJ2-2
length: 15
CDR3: CASRKRREGTGELFF
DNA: TGTGCCAGCAGGAAAAGACGGGAGGGCACCGGGGAGCTGTTTTTT

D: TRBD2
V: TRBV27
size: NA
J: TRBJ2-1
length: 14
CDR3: CASSLSGRAHEQFF
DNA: TGTGCCAGCAGTCTTAGCGGGAGAGCCCATGAGCAGTTCTTC

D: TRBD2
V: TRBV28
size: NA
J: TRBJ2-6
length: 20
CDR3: CASSLVARGEPSSGANVLTF
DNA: TGTGCCAGCAGTTTAGTGGCGCGGGGGGAACCGAGCTCTGGGGCCAACGTCCTGACTTTC

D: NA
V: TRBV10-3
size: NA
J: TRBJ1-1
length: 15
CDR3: CAIRKEWGQNTEAFF
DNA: TGTGCCATCAGGAAAGAGTGGGGACAGAACACTGAAGCTTTCTTT

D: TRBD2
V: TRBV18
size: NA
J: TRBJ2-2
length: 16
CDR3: CASSERLAVNTGELFF
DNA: TGTGCCAGCTCCGAGAGACTAGCGGTTAACACCGGGGAGCTGTTTTTT

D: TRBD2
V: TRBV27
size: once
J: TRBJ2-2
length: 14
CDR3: CASSSIAGTGELFF
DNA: TGTGCCAGCAGTTCGATAGCGGGAACCGGGGAGCTGTTTTTT

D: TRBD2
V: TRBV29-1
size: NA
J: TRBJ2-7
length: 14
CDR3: CSVLLSGRSGEQYF
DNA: TGCAGCGTTCTGCTGAGCGGGAGGTCTGGCGAGCAGTACTTC

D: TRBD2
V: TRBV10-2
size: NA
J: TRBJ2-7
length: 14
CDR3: CASIISGGPYEQYF
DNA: TGCGCCAGCATTATTTCGGGAGGGCCTTACGAGCAGTACTTC

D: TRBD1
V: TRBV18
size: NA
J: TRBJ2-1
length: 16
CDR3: CASSPRGQISYNEQFF
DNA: TGTGCCAGCTCACCCAGGGGACAGATCTCCTACAATGAGCAGTTCTTC

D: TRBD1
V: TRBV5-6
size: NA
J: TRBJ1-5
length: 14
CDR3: CASNWTGDHQPQHF
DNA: TGTGCCAGCAACTGGACAGGGGACCATCAGCCCCAGCATTTT

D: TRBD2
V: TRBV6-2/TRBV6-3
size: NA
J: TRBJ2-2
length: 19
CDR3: CASSYSTPYRIGGTGELFF
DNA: TGTGCCAGCAGTTACTCGACACCCTACAGAATCGGGGGGACCGGGGAGCTGTTTTTT

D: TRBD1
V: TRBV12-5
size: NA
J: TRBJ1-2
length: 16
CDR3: CASGLNTGTGGLGYTF
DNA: TGTGCTAGTGGTTTGAATACCGGGACAGGGGGCCTTGGCTACACCTTC

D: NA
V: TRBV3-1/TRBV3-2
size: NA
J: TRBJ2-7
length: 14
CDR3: CASSQDPDWNEQYF
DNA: TGTGCCAGCAGCCAAGATCCGGACTGGAACGAGCAGTACTTC

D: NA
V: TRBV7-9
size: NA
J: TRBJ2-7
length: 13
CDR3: CASSKNLDSEQYF
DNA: TGTGCCAGCAGCAAAAACCTAGATTCCGAGCAGTACTTC

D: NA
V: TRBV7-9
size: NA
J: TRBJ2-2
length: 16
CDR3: CASSPIGTTNTGELFF
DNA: TGTGCCAGCAGCCCGATTGGGACAACGAACACCGGGGAGCTGTTTTTT

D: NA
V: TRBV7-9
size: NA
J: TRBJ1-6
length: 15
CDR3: CASSPTGQGGSPLHF
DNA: TGTGCCAGCAGCCCTACAGGGCAGGGCGGTTCACCCCTCCACTTT

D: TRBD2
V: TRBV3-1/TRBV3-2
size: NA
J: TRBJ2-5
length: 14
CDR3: CASSRTSGSETQYF
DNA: TGTGCCAGCAGCCGGACTAGCGGGAGCGAGACCCAGTACTTC

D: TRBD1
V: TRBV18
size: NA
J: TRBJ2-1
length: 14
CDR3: CASSGRTGDNEQFF
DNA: TGTGCCAGCTCAGGGCGGACAGGGGACAATGAGCAGTTCTTC

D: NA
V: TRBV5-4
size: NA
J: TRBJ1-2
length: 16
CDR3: CASSLGPGSTNYGYTF
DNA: TGTGCCAGCAGCTTGGGTCCGGGTTCAACTAACTATGGCTACACCTTC

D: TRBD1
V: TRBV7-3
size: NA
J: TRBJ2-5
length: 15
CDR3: CASRRTGSDQETQYF
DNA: TGTGCCAGCAGAAGGACAGGTTCAGACCAAGAGACCCAGTACTTC

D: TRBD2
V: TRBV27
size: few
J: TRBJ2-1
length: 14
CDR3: CASSSLAGINEQFF
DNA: TGTGCCAGCAGTTCCCTAGCGGGAATCAATGAGCAGTTCTTC

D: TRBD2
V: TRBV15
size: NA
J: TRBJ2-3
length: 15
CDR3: CATSRAAGAGDTQYF
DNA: TGTGCCACCAGCAGAGCAGCGGGAGCCGGAGATACGCAGTATTTT

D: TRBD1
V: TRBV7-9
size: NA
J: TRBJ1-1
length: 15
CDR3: CASSSGQGSRTEAFF
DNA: TGTGCCAGCAGCTCAGGACAGGGTAGTCGCACTGAAGCTTTCTTT

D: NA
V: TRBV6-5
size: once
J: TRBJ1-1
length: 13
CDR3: CASRTVVNTEAFF
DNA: TGTGCCAGCAGGACTGTGGTGAACACTGAAGCTTTCTTT

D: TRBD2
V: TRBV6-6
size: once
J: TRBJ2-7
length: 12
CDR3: CASSGREYEQYF
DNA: TGTGCCAGCAGCGGGCGGGAGTACGAGCAGTACTTC

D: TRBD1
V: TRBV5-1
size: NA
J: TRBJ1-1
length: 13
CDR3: CASFGQGATEAFF
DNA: TGCGCCAGTTTCGGACAGGGGGCAACTGAAGCTTTCTTT

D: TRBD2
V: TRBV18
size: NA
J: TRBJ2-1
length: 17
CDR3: CASSPGLAGGPGLEQFF
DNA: TGTGCCAGCTCACCGGGACTAGCGGGAGGGCCCGGGTTGGAGCAGTTCTTC

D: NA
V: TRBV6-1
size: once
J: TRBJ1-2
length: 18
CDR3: CASSEFSGGSSGNYGYTF
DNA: TGTGCCAGCAGTGAATTTTCGGGAGGAAGCAGTGGGAACTATGGCTACACCTTC

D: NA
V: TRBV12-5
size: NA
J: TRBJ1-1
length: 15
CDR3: CASGRSGVMNTEAFF
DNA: TGTGCTAGTGGGAGATCAGGGGTGATGAACACTGAAGCTTTCTTT

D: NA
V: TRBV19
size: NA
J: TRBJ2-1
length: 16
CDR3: CASSIIAASSYNEQFF
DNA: TGTGCCAGTAGTATCATTGCGGCTAGCTCCTACAATGAGCAGTTCTTC

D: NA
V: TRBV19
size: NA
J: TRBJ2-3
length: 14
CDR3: CASSRAGSTDTQYF
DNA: TGTGCCAGTAGTCGGGCAGGGTCGACAGATACGCAGTATTTT

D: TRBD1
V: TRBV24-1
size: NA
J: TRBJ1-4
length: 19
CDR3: CATSDAGTGGYSTNEKLFF
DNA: TGTGCCACCAGTGACGCCGGGACAGGGGGCTATTCAACTAATGAAAAACTGTTTTTT

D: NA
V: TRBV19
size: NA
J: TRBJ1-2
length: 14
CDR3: CASSITPGDYGYTF
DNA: TGTGCCAGTAGTATTACCCCAGGGGACTATGGCTACACCTTC

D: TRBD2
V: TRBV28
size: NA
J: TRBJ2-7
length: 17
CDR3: CASSLGRTSGSEYEQYF
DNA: TGTGCCAGCAGCTTAGGTCGCACTAGCGGGAGTGAGTACGAGCAGTACTTC

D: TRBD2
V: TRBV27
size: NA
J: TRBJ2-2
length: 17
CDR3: CAGSPSSGRAVTGELFF
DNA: TGTGCCGGCAGTCCCTCTAGCGGGAGGGCCGTCACCGGGGAGCTGTTTTTT

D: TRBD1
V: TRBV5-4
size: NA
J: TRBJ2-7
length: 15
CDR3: CASTSGQVGSYEQYF
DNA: TGTGCCAGCACCTCGGGACAGGTAGGCTCCTACGAGCAGTACTTC

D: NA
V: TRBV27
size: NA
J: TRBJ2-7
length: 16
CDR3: CASSLKYLGASYEQYF
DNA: TGTGCCAGCAGTTTGAAGTACCTGGGGGCCTCCTACGAGCAGTACTTC

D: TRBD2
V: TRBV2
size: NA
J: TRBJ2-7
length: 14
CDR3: CASSVTSGYYEQYF
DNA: TGTGCCAGCAGTGTCACTAGCGGGTACTACGAGCAGTACTTC

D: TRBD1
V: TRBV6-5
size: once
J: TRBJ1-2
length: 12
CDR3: CASSDRGRSYTF
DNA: TGTGCCAGCAGCGACAGGGGGCGTAGCTACACCTTC

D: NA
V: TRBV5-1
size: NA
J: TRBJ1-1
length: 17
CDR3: CASSSTLGDPGNTEAFF
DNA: TGCGCCAGCAGCTCAACATTAGGGGATCCAGGGAACACTGAAGCTTTCTTT

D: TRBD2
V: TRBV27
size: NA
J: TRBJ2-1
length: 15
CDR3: CASRRPGLAGDEQFF
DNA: TGTGCCAGCAGGAGACCGGGACTAGCGGGAGATGAGCAGTTCTTC

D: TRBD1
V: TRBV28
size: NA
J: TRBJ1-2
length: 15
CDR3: CASSFRDRASYGYTF
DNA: TGTGCCAGCAGTTTCCGGGACAGGGCCTCATATGGCTACACCTTC

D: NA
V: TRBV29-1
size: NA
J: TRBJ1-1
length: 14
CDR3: CSVEQGWMNTEAFF
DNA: TGCAGCGTTGAACAGGGTTGGATGAACACTGAAGCTTTCTTT

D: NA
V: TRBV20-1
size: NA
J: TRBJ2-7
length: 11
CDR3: CSLLAAYEQYF
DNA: TGCAGTTTGCTAGCAGCCTACGAGCAGTACTTC

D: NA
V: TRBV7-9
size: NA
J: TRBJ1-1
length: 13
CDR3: CASSLAGTLEAFF
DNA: TGTGCCAGCAGCTTGGCCGGGACACTTGAAGCTTTCTTT

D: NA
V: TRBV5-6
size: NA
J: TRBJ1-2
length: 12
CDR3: CASSRDSYGYTF
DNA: TGTGCCAGCAGCCGGGATTCCTATGGCTACACCTTC

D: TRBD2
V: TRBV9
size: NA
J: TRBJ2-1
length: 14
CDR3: CASSGLAGVDEQFF
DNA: TGTGCCAGCAGTGGACTAGCGGGAGTCGATGAGCAGTTCTTC